A selection of T cell receptor beta chains follows, all from one sample in a study of CD8 T cells in Susac syndrome. MiXCR was run by TCRdb on the immunoSEQ multiplex PCR reads, yielding one entry per CDR3 protein. The sample contains about 130,000 distinct CDR3 sequences, around 94% of which appear only once. What was sequenced was CD8+ T cells from PBMCs. The receptors stem from a human donor with Susac syndrome. Each CDR3 is given with its conserved first and last residue. A D gene is named only where the DNA matches it firmly. The size entry is marked missing in some rows and otherwise reads once, few, many or a size class.

>.|.|TRBV5-1|15|TRBJ2-3
CASSLFGGSTDTQYF
TGCGCCAGCAGCTTGTTCGGCGGGAGCACAGATACGCAGTATTTT
>TRBD1|.|TRBV28|16|TRBJ1-2
CASSPLGTGVPHGYTF
TGTGCCAGCAGTCCCTTAGGGACAGGGGTCCCCCATGGCTACACCTTC
>.|.|TRBV7-6|15|TRBJ1-6
CASSLNLEADSPLHF
TGTGCCAGCAGCTTAAATCTAGAGGCCGATTCACCCCTCCACTTT
>.|.|TRBV4-1|15|TRBJ1-2
CASSQTGQLNYGYTF
TGCGCCAGCAGCCAAACTGGACAGTTAAACTATGGCTACACCTTC
>TRBD2|.|TRBV24-1|16|TRBJ2-3
CATSDLMAGGLDTQYF
TGTGCCACCAGTGATTTGATGGCGGGGGGGCTGGATACGCAGTATTTT
>TRBD1|.|TRBV20-1|13|TRBJ1-2
CSARGTGGYGYTF
TGCAGTGCTAGAGGGACAGGGGGCTATGGCTACACCTTC
>.|.|TRBV12-3/TRBV12-4|14|TRBJ2-3
CASSFSGPTDTQYF
TGTGCCAGCAGTTTCTCGGGGCCCACAGATACGCAGTATTTT
>TRBD1|few|TRBV5-4|13|TRBJ2-7
CASSEDRAYEQYF
TGTGCCAGCAGCGAGGACAGGGCCTACGAGCAGTACTTC
>TRBD1|.|TRBV20-1|15|TRBJ1-2
CSARALDRVVIGYTF
TGCAGTGCTAGAGCCTTAGACAGGGTGGTAATTGGCTACACCTTC
>.|.|TRBV3-1|16|TRBJ2-7
CASSQVSGTGSYEQYF
TGTGCCAGCAGCCAAGTTTCCGGGACGGGCTCCTACGAGCAGTACTTC
>.|.|TRBV9|12|TRBJ1-6
CASRDGNSPLHF
TGTGCCAGCAGAGACGGAAATTCACCCCTCCACTTT
>.|once|TRBV4-1|16|TRBJ1-5
CASSHLPTGLGQPQHF
TGCGCCAGCAGCCACCTCCCAACAGGGCTCGGACAGCCCCAGCATTTT
>.|.|TRBV28|13|TRBJ1-1
CASSLVGDTEAFF
TGTGCCAGCAGTTTAGTCGGGGACACTGAAGCTTTCTTT
>TRBD1|.|TRBV7-6|14|TRBJ2-1
CASRTGTGADEQFF
TGTGCCAGCAGGACCGGGACAGGGGCGGATGAGCAGTTCTTC
>.|once|TRBV6-5|15|TRBJ2-7
CASSYIEGQFSEQYF
TGTGCCAGCAGTTACATTGAGGGGCAATTCAGCGAGCAGTACTTC
>.|.|TRBV6-1|14|TRBJ2-7
CASSTLGQTYEQYF
TGTGCCAGCAGTACCCTAGGACAGACCTACGAGCAGTACTTC
>TRBD2|.|TRBV7-8|13|TRBJ2-7
CASSLGLLYEQYF
TGTGCCAGCAGCTTGGGACTACTCTACGAGCAGTACTTC
>TRBD2|.|TRBV27|16|TRBJ2-2
CASSKPGLENTGELFF
TGTGCCAGCAGTAAACCGGGACTAGAGAACACCGGGGAGCTGTTTTTT
>.|.|TRBV14|10|TRBJ1-1
CASSNTEAFF
TGTGCCAGCAGCAACACTGAAGCTTTCTTT
>.|.|TRBV5-6|15|TRBJ1-1
CASRIHGGGWTEAFF
TGTGCCAGCAGAATCCATGGCGGGGGTTGGACTGAAGCTTTCTTT
>TRBD2|.|TRBV9|16|TRBJ2-5
CASSVGTSGLQETQYF
TGTGCCAGCAGCGTCGGGACTAGCGGATTACAAGAGACCCAGTACTTC
>TRBD2|.|TRBV24-1|16|TRBJ2-2
CATSPRTSGNTGELFF
TGTGCCACCAGTCCACGGACTAGCGGGAACACCGGGGAGCTGTTTTTT